The 18 T cell receptor beta chains reported below all come from one sample, sequenced in a study of T-cell reconstitution after alpha-beta-depleted transplantation in children. The authors prepared the TCRbeta library with unique molecular identifiers. TCRdb reprocessed the PCR reads via MiXCR and lists one record per CDR3 protein. The table lists about 70,000 distinct CDR3 sequences, 11% of them singletons, with under 15% in the top ten. This material consisted of PBMCs, taken before TCRalphabeta/CD19-depleted stem cell transplant. The receptors were gathered from a boy between 10 and 17 years old with acute myeloid leukemia, due to receive a stem cell transplant.

This clonotype was found many times. The chain joins TRBV7-2 to TRBJ1-2; a possible D gene is TRBD1 (6 bases). Looked up from germline, CDR1 is SGHTA and CDR2 is FQGNSA. V lost 1 base, J lost 1 base, and 7 bases lay in between. CDR3 length equals 14 residues. DNA of the CDR3: TGTGCCAGCAGCTTAGGACAGGATAACTATGGCTACACCTTC. It is translated as CASSLGQDNYGYTF.

The sample holds a few counts of this clonotype. The chain links TRBV27 to TRBJ2-7; 7 nucleotides line up with TRBD1. Germline lookup yields CDR1 MNHEY and CDR2 SMNVEV (reference sequence). The CDR3 contains 14 residues. J gave up 11 bases and V 6 bases, and 16 bases lay outside the gene matches. The CDR3 DNA reads as TGTGCCAGCAGAGACAGGGTTAACCTTCCCTACGAGTACGTC. Its translation: CASRDRVNLPYEYV.

This clonotype was seen repeatedly, ten times or more. The chain joins TRBV10-3 to TRBJ1-1, with D possibly being TRBD1 (6 bases). Trimming took off 4 bases at V and 3 bases at J, with 12 bases between the two ends. The CDR3 covers 14 residues. Germline CDR1 reads ENHRY; CDR2 reads SYGVKD. CDR3 DNA: TGTGCCATCAGTGGTGGAAAGGGGGACACTGAAGCTTTCTTT. This sequence encodes CAISGGKGDTEAFF.

At least ten counts were recorded for this clonotype. V gene TRBV7-9 combines with J gene TRBJ2-4, with 7 bases fitting TRBD1. Trimming at V came to 5 bases and at J to 11 bases, leaving 18 bases not matched to a gene. Germline V gives CDR1 SEHNR, CDR2 FQNEAQ (reference sequence). CDR3 length equals 16 residues. The CDR3 spells CASSKWTGPNSFLQYF. CDR3 nucleotides: TGTGCCAGCAGCAAATGGACAGGTCCGAATAGTTTCCTTCAGTACTTC.

This clonotype was seen repeatedly, ten times or more. The V gene is TRBV20-1, the J gene TRBJ2-7, with D possibly matching TRBD1 (5 bases). This CDR3 has 12 residues. V dropped 3 bases and J dropped 2 bases, with 8 bases sitting between them. The germline gives CDR1 DFQATT, CDR2 SNEGSKA (reference sequence). This CDR3 is CSASDSTYEQYV. The CDR3 DNA sequence: TGCAGTGCTAGTGACAGCACCTACGAGCAGTACGTC.

The table lists this clonotype with many counts. The CDR3 reads CASSLTGIPEAFF. The CDR3 DNA sequence: TGCGCCAGCAGCTTGACAGGGATACCTGAAGCTTTCTTT. This chain connects TRBV5-1 to TRBJ1-1, with D perhaps TRBD1 (6 bases). The ends were cut back, 1 base at V and 6 bases at J, with 10 bases in the middle. Germline CDR1 and CDR2: SGHRS and YFSETQ. The CDR3 is 13 residues long. Variable domain in full (rest from reference TRBV5-1 and TRBJ1-1): KAGVTQTPRYLIKTRGQQVTLSCSPISGHRSVSWYQQTPGQGLQFLFEYFSETQRNKGNFPGRFSGRQFSNSRSEMNVSTLELGDSALYLCASSLTGIPEAFFGQGTRLTVV.

This clonotype was seen repeatedly, ten times or more. The rearrangement links TRBV29-1 to TRBJ2-1, with 8 bases matching TRBD1. The CDR3 is 14 amino acids. V lost 7 bases to trimming and J lost 1 base; unmatched junction nucleotides: 6. CDR1 is SQVTM and CDR2 is ANQGSEA in the germline V gene. DNA of the CDR3: TGCAGCGCAGGGGGCGGTCGGTCCTACAATGAGCAGTTCTTC. Translated, it gives CSAGGGRSYNEQFF.

This clonotype was picked up many times. This chain joins TRBV7-2 and TRBJ2-7; D may be TRBD1 (5 bases). The CDR3 runs to 15 residues. Between the trimmed V and J ends, which lost 0 bases and 2 bases, there was a span of 11 bases. Germline assignment: CDR1 SGHTA and CDR2 FQGNSA. CDR3 sequence: CASSLATALTYEQYF. The CDR3 region has the DNA TGTGCCAGCAGCTTAGCGACAGCCTTAACCTACGAGCAGTACTTC.

CDR3 residues: CASSFLKWTGQETQYF. CDR3 DNA sequence: TGTGCCAGCAGTTTTCTGAAATGGACAGGGCAAGAGACCCAGTACTTC. This chain connects TRBV6-5 to TRBJ2-5; the match to TRBD1 covers 8 bases. This CDR3 region has 16 residues. Germline CDR1 is MNHEY and CDR2 is SVGAGI. Trimming removed 4 bases from V and 2 bases from J; junction bases left unmatched: 9.

The chain recombines TRBV15 with TRBJ1-5; no firm D call. This CDR3 contains 8 residues. Germline-derived CDR1 and CDR2 are LNHNV and YYDKDF (reference sequence). The CDR3 DNA reads as TGTAGCAATCAGCCCCAGCATTTT. Amino acid sequence: CSNQPQHF.

Ten or more counts support this clonotype. The chain uses TRBV20-1 and TRBJ2-7; weak D call: TRBD1 (6 bases). Germline V CDR1 and CDR2: DFQATT, SNEGSKA (reference sequence). The CDR3 spans 14 residues. The V gene lost 6 bases and the J gene lost 6 bases, with 21 bases spanning the gap. The CDR3 nucleotides are TGCAGTGCCCTCCGACAGGACTCGACCTCCGAGCAGTACTTC. It encodes CSALRQDSTSEQYF.

This clonotype has a count of ten or more. The rearrangement links TRBV29-1 to TRBJ1-1; D is undetermined. V lost 7 bases, J lost 1 base, and 7 bases lay in between. This CDR3 contains 11 residues. The germline V gene encodes CDR1 SQVTM and CDR2 ANQGSEA. CDR3 nucleotide sequence: TGCAGCGCAAACGAGAACACTGAAGCTTTCTTT. Protein: CSANENTEAFF.

Ten or more counts support this clonotype. CDR3: CASSLAGANTEAFF. The CDR3 DNA is TGTGCCAGCAGCTTAGCGGGCGCGAACACTGAAGCTTTCTTT. The chain combines TRBV7-9 with TRBJ1-1; D unresolved. Germline CDR1 is SEHNR and CDR2 is FQNEAQ (reference sequence). The length of the CDR3 is 14 residues. The V end was cut by 0 bases, the J end by 1 base, with 6 bases between.

V usage is TRBV14 and J usage is TRBJ1-2; the D is unclear. Germline assignment: CDR1 SGHDN and CDR2 FVKESK. This CDR3 comprises 16 residues. V was trimmed by 3 bases and J by 4 bases, leaving 18 bases between them. The CDR3 DNA reads TGTGCCAGCAGCCATCGGGTTTTTGAGGGATCCTATGGCTACACCTTC. It yields the protein CASSHRVFEGSYGYTF.

This clonotype has just a few counts. The rearrangement joins TRBV20-1 to TRBJ1-2; D may be TRBD1 (5 bases). CDR3 length: 14 residues. CDR1 DFQATT and CDR2 SNEGSKA come from the germline V gene (reference sequence). The V end was cut by 5 bases, the J end by 2 bases, with 15 bases between. CDR3 region: CSAFRDSRNYGYTF. The CDR3 DNA follows: TGCAGTGCTTTCCGGGACTCGAGAAACTATGGCTACACCTTC.

Turning to this clonotype: A much larger clone sits a single nucleotide away, making a read error possible. The CDR3 region is CASSLHGMAEKLFF. CDR3 nucleotides: TGTGCCAGCAGCTTACATGGGATGGCTGAAAAACTGTTTTTT. The V gene is TRBV5-4, the J gene TRBJ1-4; D is unclear. The ends were cut back, 2 bases at V and 7 bases at J, with 12 bases in the middle. The CDR3 has 14 amino acids. Germline-derived CDR1 and CDR2 are SGHNT and YYREEE (reference sequence).

In its sample, this clonotype was seen many times. The gene calls are TRBV29-1 and TRBJ2-1; 8 nucleotides line up with TRBD2. CDR1 is SQVTM and CDR2 is ANQGSEA in the germline V gene. V lost 4 bases, J lost 1 base, and 3 bases stayed unmatched. The CDR3 has 14 amino acids. The CDR3 nucleotides are TGCAGCGTTGTCGAGCGGGAGTCCTACAATGAGCAGTTCTTC. It is translated as CSVVERESYNEQFF.

This clonotype was detected many times. This chain links TRBV7-8 with TRBJ1-4; a possible D gene is TRBD1 (6 bases). Trimming shortened V by 6 bases and J by 6 bases, and 20 bases separated the two germline ends. The CDR3 runs to 16 residues. Germline CDR1 is SGHVS and CDR2 is FQNEAQ. CDR3 loop: CASRQGASRSYEKLFF. CDR3 coding DNA: TGTGCCAGCAGACAGGGAGCGAGTCGGTCCTATGAAAAACTGTTTTTT.